This is a list of T cell receptor beta chains from one sample in a study of graft-versus-host responses after intestinal transplantation. These receptors have no identified antigens. Profiled with immunoSEQ multiplex PCR; TCRdb holds only in-frame clones, not every one. The repertoire holds 80,000 to 100,000 clones, with approximately 91% as singletons. Here the sequenced sample was unstimulated CD4+ T cells sorted from spleen or lymph node cells, taken before intestinal transplant. These receptors were taken from a human donor who received an intestinal transplant. CDR3s leave out the opening cysteine and the closing phenylalanine or tryptophan. Clone size is not always given. Where it is, it says once, few, many or a class for expanded clones.

abundance: -
j_gene: TRBJ2-7
v_gene: TRBV6-5
CDR3aa: ASSADRGTTEQY

abundance: -
j_gene: TRBJ1-2
v_gene: TRBV5-1
CDR3aa: ASSLDPTGNYGYT

abundance: few
j_gene: TRBJ2-3
v_gene: TRBV6-5
CDR3aa: ASSSGLAVSTDTQY

abundance: -
j_gene: TRBJ2-3
v_gene: TRBV28
CDR3aa: ASTTGGSTDTQY

abundance: -
j_gene: -
v_gene: TRBV27
CDR3aa: ASSLRPGTSGGPAYEQY

abundance: -
j_gene: TRBJ2-5
v_gene: TRBV5-1
CDR3aa: ASSLSSLSAGETQY

abundance: -
j_gene: TRBJ1-2
v_gene: TRBV10-3
CDR3aa: AYTGGNGYT

abundance: -
j_gene: TRBJ2-1
v_gene: TRBV5-1
CDR3aa: ASSPGRASGGYNEQF

abundance: -
j_gene: TRBJ2-6
v_gene: TRBV5-6
CDR3aa: ASSLQPGAGANVLT

abundance: -
j_gene: TRBJ2-5
v_gene: TRBV5-1
CDR3aa: ASSLGGGETQY

abundance: -
j_gene: TRBJ2-3
v_gene: TRBV5-6
CDR3aa: ASSLWGNPTSTDTQY

abundance: -
j_gene: TRBJ2-5
v_gene: TRBV5-1
CDR3aa: ASSSGQLQETQY

abundance: -
j_gene: TRBJ1-2
v_gene: TRBV30
CDR3aa: AWSLSGGLNYGYT

abundance: -
j_gene: TRBJ2-7
v_gene: TRBV28
CDR3aa: ASSLSAGAGEQY

abundance: -
j_gene: TRBJ2-7
v_gene: TRBV19
CDR3aa: ASSPARAGGMYEQY

abundance: once
j_gene: TRBJ2-5
v_gene: TRBV2
CDR3aa: ASNRHLQETQY

abundance: few
j_gene: TRBJ2-5
v_gene: TRBV19
CDR3aa: ASSTQGAGGTQY

abundance: few
j_gene: TRBJ2-5
v_gene: TRBV28
CDR3aa: ASSFHYSETQY

abundance: -
j_gene: TRBJ2-6
v_gene: TRBV5-1
CDR3aa: ASSPPGAAGANVLT

abundance: -
j_gene: TRBJ2-2
v_gene: TRBV2
CDR3aa: ASSPGLAGVNTGELF

abundance: -
j_gene: TRBJ1-6
v_gene: TRBV15
CDR3aa: ATSKGLGSPLH

abundance: few
j_gene: TRBJ2-5
v_gene: TRBV28
CDR3aa: ASSFAGPGTQY

abundance: once
j_gene: TRBJ1-1
v_gene: TRBV7-7
CDR3aa: ASSLARDRGRITEAF

abundance: -
j_gene: TRBJ2-7
v_gene: TRBV7-9
CDR3aa: ASSTYGGRSPYEQY

abundance: -
j_gene: TRBJ2-7
v_gene: TRBV2
CDR3aa: ASSEAKGIGGLYEQY

abundance: -
j_gene: TRBJ1-5
v_gene: TRBV19
CDR3aa: ATRQGRRPQH

abundance: few
j_gene: TRBJ1-1
v_gene: TRBV19
CDR3aa: ASSLYQGYTEAF

abundance: -
j_gene: TRBJ2-1
v_gene: TRBV9
CDR3aa: ASSASGLRAHEQF

abundance: few
j_gene: TRBJ1-2
v_gene: TRBV12-2
CDR3aa: ASRFKPLGQSNYGYT

abundance: -
j_gene: TRBJ2-7
v_gene: TRBV28
CDR3aa: ASSLSILTGNWQY

abundance: once
j_gene: TRBJ1-4
v_gene: TRBV7-2
CDR3aa: ASKPAGEKLF

abundance: -
j_gene: TRBJ2-1
v_gene: TRBV28
CDR3aa: ASRDLEGGSYNEQF

abundance: -
j_gene: TRBJ1-1
v_gene: TRBV2
CDR3aa: ASRPRGGDTEAF

abundance: once
j_gene: TRBJ2-5
v_gene: TRBV5-1
CDR3aa: ASSLQGLGETQY

abundance: once
j_gene: TRBJ2-3
v_gene: TRBV19
CDR3aa: ASSKGGLAGDTQY

abundance: -
j_gene: TRBJ2-7
v_gene: TRBV5-1
CDR3aa: ASSFQPLSLTGGSYEQY

abundance: -
j_gene: TRBJ1-2
v_gene: TRBV5-1
CDR3aa: ASSLRGGTSSYGYT

abundance: -
j_gene: TRBJ2-5
v_gene: TRBV7-3
CDR3aa: ASSRPGETQY

abundance: -
j_gene: TRBJ2-7
v_gene: TRBV30
CDR3aa: AWSDGTGSEQY

abundance: -
j_gene: TRBJ2-4
v_gene: TRBV6-1
CDR3aa: ASSGGVKNIQY

abundance: -
j_gene: TRBJ1-1
v_gene: TRBV5-8
CDR3aa: ASSLYRNTEAF

abundance: -
j_gene: TRBJ1-5
v_gene: TRBV6-5
CDR3aa: ASSSRGTDQPQH

abundance: -
j_gene: TRBJ1-5
v_gene: TRBV6-6
CDR3aa: ASSSSGPQH

abundance: -
j_gene: TRBJ2-4
v_gene: TRBV12-1
CDR3aa: ASRLAERSKNIQY

abundance: -
j_gene: TRBJ1-5
v_gene: TRBV6-1
CDR3aa: ASSEKLSRVPNQPQH

abundance: -
j_gene: TRBJ2-2
v_gene: TRBV27
CDR3aa: ASSLYPPGEAGGPGELF

abundance: once
j_gene: TRBJ2-5
v_gene: TRBV5-1
CDR3aa: ASSHGTGWETQY

abundance: -
j_gene: TRBJ1-2
v_gene: TRBV5-1
CDR3aa: ASSHNEQGNGYT

abundance: -
j_gene: TRBJ2-7
v_gene: TRBV19
CDR3aa: ASSRLAGPYEQY

abundance: -
j_gene: TRBJ2-1
v_gene: TRBV6-6
CDR3aa: ASRRTSGRVDEQF